These 3 T cell receptor beta chains were all obtained from the same sample, sequenced in a study of T cell changes during pregnancy in multiple sclerosis (dated by TCRdb to between 2018 and 2020). Library generation was performed with the immunoSEQ multiplex PCR assay. The table was pulled from immuneACCESS by TCRdb, which kept in-frame rearrangements only. Such tables lose some clones; where checked, under half of the loss comes from unresolved V genes, and the rest has no known cause. The sample table contains over 20,000 clones; only one count was recorded for more than 75% of them. The biggest ten clones account for approximately 7.6% of the sample. The sequencing used CD8+ T cells from peripheral blood mononuclear cells, collected before pregnancy. Source of these receptors: a female donor with multiple sclerosis, enrolled in a pregnancy study.

The chain carries TRBV9 and TRBJ2-7; 7 nucleotides agree with TRBD2. Germline CDR1 reads SGDLS; CDR2 reads YYNGEE. CDR3 length: 18 residues. Unmatched junction bases numbered 20, after V lost 2 bases and J lost 6 bases. The CDR3 sequence is CASSVRDYHTERSGEQYF. The DNA of the CDR3 is TGTGCCAGCAGCGTCCGGGACTACCATACCGAGCGGTCGGGCGAGCAGTACTTC.

The chain combines TRBV18 with TRBJ2-2; TRBD1 aligns across 9 bases. CDR3 length: 17 residues. V was clipped by 2 bases and J by 4 bases; unmatched bases: 8. The germline CDR1 and CDR2 sequences are KGHSH and LQKENI. The CDR3 protein is CASSPAWTGDPTGELFF. Here the CDR3 DNA reads TGTGCCAGCTCACCAGCCTGGACAGGGGACCCCACCGGGGAGCTGTTTTTT.

V usage is TRBV4-1 and J usage is TRBJ2-1; 10 nucleotides match TRBD1. After removal of 3 bases from V and 7 bases from J, the junction contained 3 bases not matched to a gene. The germline V gene encodes CDR1 MGHRA and CDR2 YSYEKL. The length of the CDR3 is 14 residues. The CDR3 loop reads CASSHGQGENEQFF. The CDR3 bases are TGCGCCAGCAGCCACGGACAGGGGGAGAATGAGCAGTTCTTC.